This TCR beta chain was recorded in a study of T-cell reconstitution after alpha-beta-depleted transplantation in children. This sample's TCRbeta library carried unique molecular identifier barcodes. TCRdb used MiXCR to reprocess the PCR reads, holding one entry per CDR3 protein. The sample holds hundreds of thousands of distinct CDR3 sequences; around 17% are singletons and the top ten take around 0.96%. The CDR3 covers 17 residues. The junction had 8 bases not matched to a gene; V was cut back by 6 bases and J by 1 base. This clonotype has just a few counts. This receptor was identified in a human donor who donated a stem cell graft to a child with acute myeloid leukemia. The chain is built from TRBV12-3 or TRBV12-4 and TRBJ1-5, with 11 nucleotides matching TRBD1. Sequenced material: PBMCs from the stem cell graft donor, taken from the stem cell graft. The chain's CDR3 is CASRKWTGGWSNQPQHF. Written as DNA, the CDR3 is TGTGCCAGCAGGAAATGGACAGGGGGCTGGAGCAATCAGCCCCAGCATTTT.